The rows below give T cell receptor beta chains drawn from one sample of a study of T-cell memory formation after mild COVID-19. Via MiXCR, TCRdb re-called the 5' RACE reads, giving one row per CDR3 protein. Among about 250,000 distinct CDR3 sequences listed, less than 20% were seen once. The sequencing sample was made of PBMCs or a T cell subset sorted from them (not recorded which). Receptors originate from an adult woman who had mild COVID-19 (a few samples of this study predate the infection). Cell type and time point are not known. The CDR3 runs from the conserved cysteine through the conserved F or W. A D gene is named only where the DNA matches it firmly. Only part of the rows carry a size: once, few, many, or a class if the clone is expanded.

V	J	size	D	CDR3	DNA
TRBV7-9	TRBJ2-1	few	TRBD1	CASLRDRDEQFF	TGTGCCAGCTTACGGGACAGGGATGAGCAGTTCTTC
TRBV29-1	TRBJ2-7	many	TRBD1	CSVATRDRVYEQYF	TGCAGCGTCGCTACCCGGGACAGGGTTTACGAGCAGTACTTC
TRBV30	TRBJ2-7	few	.	CAWSIQAPGEQYF	TGTGCCTGGAGTATACAGGCCCCTGGCGAGCAGTACTTC
TRBV5-4	TRBJ2-1	.	TRBD2	CASSRGLAEGDEQFF	TGTGCCAGCAGCCGGGGACTAGCGGAGGGGGATGAGCAGTTCTTC
TRBV4-1	TRBJ2-1	.	TRBD2	CASSRGMSGGLGNEQFF	TGCGCCAGCAGCCGGGGGATGAGCGGGGGCCTTGGGAATGAGCAGTTCTTC
TRBV12-3/TRBV12-4	TRBJ2-1	.	.	CASSLRLGDNEQFF	TGTGCCAGCAGTTTAAGACTGGGGGACAATGAGCAGTTCTTC
TRBV20-1	TRBJ1-1	.	TRBD1	CSAAPGQEAFF	TGCAGTGCTGCCCCGGGACAGGAAGCTTTCTTT
TRBV5-1	TRBJ1-4	many	.	CASSLGNSITTNEKLFF	TGCGCCAGCAGCTTGGGTAACAGCATCACAACTAATGAAAAACTGTTTTTT
TRBV29-1	TRBJ1-1	few	.	CSVGPSGHQTEAFF	TGCAGCGTTGGTCCGTCGGGACATCAGACTGAAGCTTTCTTT
TRBV18	TRBJ1-1	many	.	CASSRQSTEAFF	TGTGCCAGCTCACGACAGTCAACTGAAGCTTTCTTT
TRBV6-5	TRBJ1-1	few	TRBD1	CASSLGGGGYTEAFF	TGTGCCAGCAGTTTAGGAGGGGGCGGGTACACTGAAGCTTTCTTT
TRBV7-2	TRBJ2-1	.	.	CASSLWAAESNEQFF	TGTGCCAGCAGCTTATGGGCTGCGGAATCCAATGAGCAGTTCTTC
TRBV5-6	TRBJ1-6	few	TRBD1	CASSFQGVLGSPLHF	TGTGCCAGCAGCTTCCAGGGGGTCCTGGGTTCACCCCTCCACTTT
TRBV25-1	TRBJ1-4	few	TRBD1	CASSGGTGNEKLFF	TGTGCCAGCAGTGGGGGGACAGGAAATGAAAAACTGTTTTTT
TRBV30	TRBJ2-3	once	.	CAWRKLRDTQYF	TGTGCCTGGAGGAAGCTCCGCGATACGCAGTATTTT
TRBV20-1	TRBJ2-2	.	TRBD2	CSARLAGGNTGELFF	TGCAGTGCTCGACTAGCGGGAGGGAACACCGGGGAGCTGTTTTTT
TRBV12-3/TRBV12-4	TRBJ2-3	.	.	CASSGGPDTQYF	TGTGCCAGCAGCGGGGGCCCAGATACGCAGTATTTT
TRBV3-1	TRBJ2-3	.	TRBD1	CASALTGSTYDTQYF	TGTGCCAGCGCTTTGACAGGGTCGACGTATGATACGCAGTATTTT
TRBV18	TRBJ1-3	many	.	CASSPNQGHGNTIYF	TGTGCCAGCTCACCAAATCAGGGTCACGGAAACACCATATATTTT
TRBV12-3/TRBV12-4	TRBJ2-1	.	.	CASSPLSNEQFF	TGTGCCAGCAGTCCTTTAAGCAATGAGCAGTTCTTC
TRBV4-1	TRBJ1-6	few	.	CASSQEFVGSPLHF	TGCGCCAGCAGCCAAGAATTTGTGGGATCACCCCTCCACTTT
TRBV6-5	TRBJ1-5	few	.	CASSYSPGGEQPQHF	TGTGCCAGCAGTTACTCCCCGGGGGGTGAGCAGCCCCAGCATTTT
TRBV12-3/TRBV12-4	TRBJ2-5	once	TRBD2	CASSHNPRGGGLETQYF	TGTGCCAGCAGCCATAACCCGCGGGGGGGCGGGTTGGAGACCCAGTACTTC
TRBV5-6	TRBJ2-7	few	TRBD2	CASSLAGASGRNEQYF	TGTGCCAGCAGCTTGGCTGGGGCTAGCGGGAGAAACGAGCAGTACTTC
TRBV3-1	TRBJ1-5	few	.	CASSQDGRNNQPQHF	TGTGCCAGCAGCCAAGATGGCAGGAACAATCAGCCCCAGCATTTT
TRBV29-1	TRBJ1-1	few	.	CSVVWQRNTEAFF	TGCAGCGTTGTTTGGCAGAGGAACACTGAAGCTTTCTTT
TRBV19	TRBJ1-1	few	.	CASSPLGAPDTEAFF	TGTGCCAGTAGCCCCCTCGGGGCCCCTGACACTGAAGCTTTCTTT
TRBV7-2	TRBJ2-7	many	.	CASSLWRTYEQYF	TGTGCCAGCAGCTTATGGAGAACCTACGAGCAGTACTTC
TRBV7-9	TRBJ2-3	many	TRBD2	CASSFGLAGAAKSSTDTQYF	TGTGCCAGCAGTTTCGGACTAGCGGGAGCGGCCAAATCTAGCACAGATACGCAGTATTTT
TRBV29-1	TRBJ2-7	few	TRBD1	CSVRRDSQSYEQYF	TGCAGCGTTAGAAGGGACAGTCAATCCTACGAGCAGTACTTC
TRBV27	TRBJ1-6	once	.	CASSSSSHRVVSPLHF	TGTGCCAGCAGTTCGTCTTCACACAGGGTTGTCTCACCCCTCCACTTT
TRBV29-1	TRBJ1-5	.	.	CSARDTLREPQHF	TGCAGCGCCAGGGACACCCTACGAGAGCCCCAGCATTTT
TRBV20-1	TRBJ2-7	.	.	CSARIDSSYEQYF	TGCAGTGCTAGAATCGACAGCTCCTACGAGCAGTACTTC
TRBV9	TRBJ2-2	.	TRBD2	CASSASVGLGAGELFF	TGTGCCAGCAGCGCCTCCGTGGGACTAGGGGCCGGGGAGCTGTTTTTT
TRBV20-1	TRBJ1-5	.	TRBD1	CSARPPGQGRLQQPQHF	TGCAGTGCTCGACCTCCGGGACAGGGGCGACTACAGCAGCCCCAGCATTTT
TRBV20-1	TRBJ2-7	.	.	CSARDPGRNSYEQYF	TGCAGTGCTAGAGATCCGGGGCGGAACTCCTACGAGCAGTACTTC
TRBV7-3	TRBJ2-5	.	.	CASSPKGRVGQETQYF	TGTGCCAGCAGCCCCAAGGGCAGGGTGGGACAAGAGACCCAGTACTTC
TRBV5-1	TRBJ2-7	few	.	CASSLYGSSYEQYF	TGCGCCAGCAGCTTGTATGGTAGCTCCTACGAGCAGTACTTC
TRBV21-1	TRBJ1-1	.	.	CASSKLTEAFF	TGTGCCAGCAGCAAGCTTACTGAAGCTTTCTTT
TRBV12-3/TRBV12-4	TRBJ1-1	.	.	CASSPGGLMSEAFF	TGTGCCAGCAGTCCGGGGGGCCTCATGTCTGAAGCTTTCTTT
TRBV5-4	TRBJ1-2	few	.	CASSLVGVWTF	TGTGCCAGCAGCTTGGTTGGGGTTTGGACCTTC
TRBV12-3/TRBV12-4	TRBJ1-1	few	.	CASSLPRRGGRTEAFF	TGTGCCAGCAGTTTACCCCGTAGGGGGGGGCGGACTGAAGCTTTCTTT
TRBV6-2/TRBV6-3	TRBJ1-2	.	.	CASTNPDYGYTF	TGTGCCAGCACCAACCCAGACTATGGCTACACCTTC
TRBV7-8	TRBJ1-1	few	.	CASSFRRGEAFF	TGTGCCAGCAGTTTCCGCCGCGGGGAAGCTTTCTTT
TRBV15	TRBJ1-5	few	.	CATSRGEVRGAGNQPQHF	TGTGCCACCAGCAGAGGAGAGGTCCGCGGTGCGGGCAATCAGCCCCAGCATTTT
TRBV5-1	TRBJ2-1	.	.	CASSPSPDYNEQFF	TGCGCCAGCAGCCCAAGCCCGGATTACAATGAGCAGTTCTTC
TRBV5-1	TRBJ2-4	few	TRBD2	CASSLGAGVNIQYF	TGCGCCAGCAGCTTGGGAGCGGGAGTAAACATTCAGTACTTC
TRBV3-1	TRBJ2-2	.	TRBD2	CASRSSGRTGELFF	TGTGCCAGCAGGTCTAGCGGGAGAACCGGGGAGCTGTTTTTT
TRBV19	TRBJ2-7	.	.	CASSRLAAPYEQYF	TGTGCCAGTAGTCGCCTAGCCGCGCCTTACGAGCAGTACTTC
TRBV18	TRBJ2-2	.	.	CASSPRNTGELFF	TGTGCCAGCTCACCTCGAAACACCGGGGAGCTGTTTTTT
TRBV4-1	TRBJ2-1	many	.	CASSRWTANNEQFF	TGCGCCAGCAGCCGTTGGACAGCCAACAATGAGCAGTTCTTC
TRBV5-1	TRBJ1-4	.	.	CASSLESQGTTELFF	TGCGCCAGCAGCTTGGAGTCACAGGGTACGACGGAACTGTTTTTT
TRBV12-3/TRBV12-4	TRBJ2-3	.	TRBD2	CASSPQGRREEADTQYF	TGTGCCAGCAGTCCACAAGGGAGGCGGGAGGAGGCAGATACGCAGTATTTT
TRBV7-3	TRBJ2-5	many	TRBD1	CASSLSGQGWETQYF	TGTGCCAGCAGCTTATCGGGACAGGGTTGGGAGACCCAGTACTTC